A selection of T cell receptor beta chains follows, all from one sample in a study of T cell responses to AZD1222 COVID-19 vaccine. The data were produced by immunoSEQ multiplex PCR, yet TCRdb's version contains in-frame clones alone and is incomplete. The repertoire holds more than 100,000 clones, around 90% seen once, with 1.5% in the top ten. Material: peripheral blood, obtained on day 0 of AZD1222 vaccination. The receptors were sampled from an adult in good health. Each CDR3 is given with its conserved first and last residue. Fields, in order: D gene, V gene, clone size, J gene, CDR3 protein, CDR3 DNA. D genes are given only for firm matches. Clone sizes are given selectively: once, few, many, or a class where the clone is expanded.

TRBD2	TRBV2	once	TRBJ2-7	CAASEHGGSSYEQYF	TGTGCCGCTTCCGAACACGGGGGGAGCTCCTACGAGCAGTACTTC
.	TRBV4-1	.	TRBJ1-1	CASSPGRGNTEAFF	TGCGCCAGCAGTCCGGGTAGGGGGAACACTGAAGCTTTCTTT
.	TRBV30	.	TRBJ1-2	CAWSHRGLNYGYTF	TGTGCCTGGAGCCATAGAGGTCTGAACTATGGCTACACCTTC
.	TRBV30	.	TRBJ1-1	CAWGATEAFF	TGTGCCTGGGGGGCCACTGAAGCTTTCTTT
.	TRBV3-1/TRBV3-2	.	TRBJ1-5	CASRRGLSNQPQHF	TGTGCCAGCAGGCGCGGGTTAAGCAATCAGCCCCAGCATTTT
.	TRBV18	.	TRBJ1-5	CASSGSNQPQHF	TGTGCCAGTTCAGGGAGCAATCAGCCCCAGCATTTT
.	TRBV29-1	once	TRBJ1-1	CSVGEVNTEAFF	TGCAGCGTAGGGGAGGTGAACACTGAAGCTTTCTTT
.	TRBV2	once	TRBJ1-6	CASSEALGAPLHF	TGTGCCAGCAGTGAGGCCCTCGGGGCACCCCTCCACTTT
.	TRBV28	.	TRBJ1-5	CASTTPRSGTRNQPQHF	TGTGCCAGCACCACCCCGAGGTCAGGAACGCGCAATCAGCCCCAGCATTTT
.	TRBV3-1/TRBV3-2	.	TRBJ2-4	CASSTSPDRLQYF	TGTGCCAGCAGCACCTCTCCCGACAGGCTCCAGTACTTC
.	TRBV5-6	.	TRBJ1-5	CASSQTASNQPQHF	TGTGCCAGCAGCCAGACAGCTAGCAATCAGCCCCAGCATTTT
.	TRBV5-1	.	TRBJ2-5	CASSLDRPGETQYF	TGCGCCAGCAGCTTGGACCGACCCGGTGAGACCCAGTACTTC
.	TRBV28	once	TRBJ2-7	CASSFWTGSYEQYF	TGTGCCAGCAGTTTCTGGACGGGCTCCTACGAGCAGTACTTC
TRBD2	TRBV12-3/TRBV12-4	.	TRBJ2-1	CASSPSAGNEQFF	TGTGCCAGCAGTCCGTCAGCGGGGAATGAGCAGTTCTTC
.	TRBV18	.	TRBJ2-1	CASSPWGATYNEQFF	TGTGCCAGCTCACCATGGGGGGCTACCTACAATGAGCAGTTCTTC
.	TRBV7-8	.	TRBJ2-7	CASSLAKGPAEQYF	TGTGCCAGCAGCTTAGCGAAGGGGCCGGCCGAGCAGTACTTC
.	TRBV6-5	.	TRBJ2-7	CATGPSRTVSYEQYF	TGTGCCACAGGACCTAGTCGGACAGTCTCCTACGAGCAGTACTTC
TRBD1	TRBV30	.	TRBJ1-6	CAWSGQGIGSPLHF	TGTGCCTGGAGTGGACAGGGGATCGGATCACCCCTCCACTTT
.	TRBV7-2	.	TRBJ2-2	CASSLNMGAGELFF	TGTGCCAGCAGCTTAAATATGGGGGCCGGGGAGCTGTTTTTT
TRBD2	TRBV27	.	TRBJ2-7	CASSLTLAVSSYEQYF	TGTGCCAGCAGTTTGACCCTAGCGGTTAGCTCCTACGAGCAGTACTTC
.	TRBV5-1	.	TRBJ2-2	CASSLTGGNTGELFF	TGCGCCAGCAGCTTAACCGGGGGGAACACCGGGGAGCTGTTTTTT
.	TRBV3-1/TRBV3-2	.	TRBJ1-3	CASSQQTGGNTIYF	TGTGCCAGCAGCCAACAGACAGGTGGAAACACCATATATTTT
.	TRBV6-4	.	TRBJ2-2	CASRPELFF	TGTGCCAGCAGACCGGAGCTGTTTTTT
.	TRBV4-2	once	TRBJ2-7	CASSQEGLASYEQYF	TGTGCCAGCAGCCAAGAGGGGCTAGCGTCCTACGAGCAGTACTTC
.	TRBV27	.	TRBJ2-3	CASSNATGQDTQYF	TGTGCCAGCAGCAACGCTACAGGGCAAGATACGCAGTATTTT
.	TRBV5-5	.	TRBJ2-3	CASSLYYGVVTDTQYF	TGTGCCAGCAGCTTGTATTACGGGGTGGTCACAGATACGCAGTATTTT
TRBD1	TRBV7-3	.	TRBJ1-2	CASSLGTGALNYGYTF	TGTGCCAGCAGCCTCGGGACAGGGGCCTTAAACTATGGCTACACCTTC
.	TRBV30	.	TRBJ1-2	CAWIRATNYGYTF	TGTGCCTGGATCCGGGCTACTAACTATGGCTACACCTTC
.	TRBV30	.	TRBJ1-1	CAWSPRGWGTEAFF	TGTGCCTGGAGTCCGAGGGGATGGGGGACTGAAGCTTTCTTT
.	TRBV5-8	.	TRBJ1-2	CASSLKLDGYTF	TGTGCCAGCAGCTTGAAACTCGATGGCTACACCTTC
TRBD1	TRBV29-1	.	TRBJ2-7	CSVEGQVPYEQYF	TGCAGCGTTGAGGGACAGGTTCCCTACGAGCAGTACTTC
TRBD1	TRBV27	.	TRBJ1-3	CASSQNRGSGNTIYF	TGTGCCAGCAGCCAGAACAGGGGCTCTGGAAACACCATATATTTT
.	TRBV6-5	.	TRBJ1-2	CASRDPIYGYTF	TGTGCCAGCAGAGATCCCATCTATGGCTACACCTTC
TRBD1	TRBV6-5	.	TRBJ1-5	CASRPGQGSNQPQHF	TGTGCCAGCAGGCCCGGACAGGGGAGCAATCAGCCCCAGCATTTT
.	TRBV24-1	once	TRBJ2-3	CATSVGGDTQYF	TGTGCCACCAGTGTGGGGGGAGATACGCAGTATTTT
.	TRBV7-8	.	TRBJ1-2	CASSLERFNYGYTF	TGTGCCAGCAGCTTGGAACGGTTTAACTATGGCTACACCTTC
TRBD1	TRBV5-4	.	TRBJ1-2	CASSSAGQGVIGYGYTF	TGTGCCAGCAGCTCCGCGGGACAGGGTGTTATTGGGTATGGCTACACCTTC
TRBD1	TRBV9	.	TRBJ1-6	CASSTRDRDYSPLHF	TGTGCCAGCAGCACCCGGGACAGGGATTATTCACCCCTCCACTTT
TRBD1	TRBV28	once	TRBJ1-5	CASMYWQGASNQPQHF	TGTGCCAGCATGTATTGGCAGGGGGCCTCTAATCAGCCCCAGCATTTT
.	TRBV12-5	.	TRBJ2-1	CASGSVPGRTFF	TGTGCTAGTGGTTCGGTCCCGGGACGGACGTTCTTC
.	TRBV18	.	TRBJ2-7	CASSPPSPGSSYEQYF	TGTGCCAGCTCACCACCTAGTCCAGGGAGCTCCTACGAGCAGTACTTC
.	TRBV9	.	TRBJ2-1	CASSVGVWDTYNEQFF	TGTGCCAGCAGCGTAGGAGTTTGGGACACATACAATGAGCAGTTCTTC
.	TRBV7-8	.	TRBJ1-3	CASSPNNRALGNTIYF	TGTGCCAGCAGCCCCAACAATCGGGCATTAGGAAACACCATATATTTT
.	TRBV6-5	.	TRBJ1-1	CASSTWGGEAFF	TGTGCCAGCAGCACGTGGGGGGGGGAAGCTTTCTTT
.	TRBV24-1	.	TRBJ1-2	CATSDRGAGGGYTF	TGTGCCACCAGTGATCGGGGGGCCGGGGGTGGCTACACCTTC
.	TRBV3-1/TRBV3-2	.	TRBJ1-5	CASSQDKRSVNGDQPQHF	TGTGCCAGCAGCCAAGATAAGAGGTCCGTAAACGGTGACCAGCCCCAGCATTTT
.	TRBV11-2	once	TRBJ2-7	CASSPSVQGGYEQYF	TGTGCCAGCAGCCCTAGTGTACAGGGTGGATACGAGCAGTACTTC
.	TRBV6-9	.	TRBJ1-5	CASSYRDDNQPQHF	TGTGCCAGCAGTTACAGGGACGACAATCAGCCCCAGCATTTT
.	TRBV28	.	TRBJ1-5	CASGLVGQPQHF	TGTGCCAGCGGGTTAGTGGGTCAGCCCCAGCATTTT
.	TRBV4-3	.	TRBJ1-2	CASSQVSGAYYGYTF	TGCGCCAGCAGCCAAGTATCGGGGGCCTACTATGGCTACACCTTC
.	TRBV21-1	.	TRBJ1-1	CASSRPGRVNTEAFF	TGTGCCAGCAGCAGACCGGGACGGGTTAACACTGAAGCTTTCTTT
.	TRBV11-2	.	TRBJ1-3	CASSLVPKTSGNTIYF	TGTGCCAGCAGCTTAGTTCCGAAAACCTCTGGAAACACCATATATTTT
.	TRBV4-2	.	TRBJ2-2	CASSQEGTGQGTGELFF	TGTGCCAGCAGCCAAGAGGGAACGGGCCAGGGCACCGGGGAGCTGTTTTTT
.	TRBV14	.	TRBJ2-5	CASSQLAQETQYF	TGTGCCAGCAGCCAACTAGCTCAAGAGACCCAGTACTTC